Presented here are 29 T cell receptor beta chains from one specimen sequenced in a study of siplizumab effects on memory and regulatory T cells. Clones were read by immunoSEQ multiplex PCR, and TCRdb kept only the in-frame ones, dropping some. In the table there are about 110,000 clones, roughly 92% of which are singletons. Sequenced input: CD4+ T cells sorted from blood. The receptors were gathered from a human donor in good health.

The chain has TRBV28 and TRBJ1-2; 7 bases fit TRBD1. The J segment lost 0 bases and the V segment lost 5 bases, leaving 6 bases of the junction unmatched. Looked up from germline, CDR1 is MDHEN and CDR2 is SYDVKM. The CDR3 loop spans 15 amino acids. The CDR3 nucleotides are TGTGCCAGCAGTCTGGGGACAGCGACTAACTATGGCTACACCTTC. The encoded protein is CASSLGTATNYGYTF.

This chain links TRBV18 with TRBJ1-2, with D tentatively TRBD1 (6 bases). Trimming shortened V by 4 bases and J by 5 bases, and 8 bases separated the two germline ends. CDR1 KGHSH and CDR2 LQKENI come from the germline V gene. This CDR3 comprises 12 residues. CDR3 nucleotide sequence: TGTGCCAGCTCACTCGGACAGTATGGCTACACCTTC. Translation gives CASSLGQYGYTF.

This sequence joins TRBV6-6 and TRBJ1-6; the D gene is possibly TRBD1 (6 bases). V dropped 4 bases and J dropped 5 bases, with 12 bases sitting between them. The CDR3 extends over 15 amino acids. Germline CDR1 reads MNHNY; CDR2 reads SVGAGI (reference sequence). For the CDR3, the DNA is TGTGCCAGCAGTTCCCCAGGGGTAGATAATTCACCCCTCCACTTT. Protein sequence: CASSSPGVDNSPLHF.

The rearrangement uses TRBV5-4 and TRBJ1-2; D might be TRBD1 (6 bases). In germline, CDR1 is SGHNT, CDR2 YYREEE (reference sequence). Trimming cost V 6 bases and J 8 bases, with 17 bases left between them. The CDR3 is 13 amino acids. CDR3 region: CASTKIRGLGYTF. In DNA, the CDR3 is TGTGCCAGCACCAAAATCAGGGGATTAGGCTACACCTTC.

The CDR3, as DNA: TGTGCCATCAGTGGGGGGGCCACAAGTTCTAGCGGGAACTACGAGCAGTACTTC. This sequence encodes CAISGGATSSSGNYEQYF. The chain is built from TRBV10-3 and TRBJ2-7; 9 bases agree with TRBD2. Germline loops: CDR1 ENHRY, CDR2 SYGVKD. This CDR3 comprises 18 residues. J was trimmed by 3 bases and V by 4 bases; bases with no gene match: 16.

The V and J genes are TRBV10-3 and TRBJ2-1, with D possibly called TRBD1 or TRBD2 (5 bases each). CDR3 size: 17 residues. The V gene lost 3 bases and the J gene lost 0 bases, with 15 bases spanning the gap. Germline V lookup: CDR1 ENHRY, CDR2 SYGVKD. The CDR3, as DNA: TGTGCCATCAGTGATCTGGGGCGGGCAGGCTCCTACAATGAGCAGTTCTTC. Translation gives CAISDLGRAGSYNEQFF.

J is TRBJ1-5 and V is TRBV15, with 8 bases identical to TRBD1. This CDR3 has 14 residues. The junction had 6 bases not matched to a gene; V was cut back by 5 bases and J by 6 bases. Germline CDR1 is LNHNV and CDR2 is YYDKDF (reference sequence). CDR3 sequence (DNA): TGTGCCACCAGCTGGACAGGGCGGGTTCAGCCCCAGCATTTT. As protein: CATSWTGRVQPQHF. The full variable domain, completed using reference TRBV15 and TRBJ1-5, is DAMVIQNPRYQVTQFGKPVTLSCSQTLNHNVMYWYQQKSSQAPKLLFHYYDKDFNNEADTPDNFQSRRPNTSFCFLDIRSPGLGDTAMYLCATSWTGRVQPQHFGDGTRLSIL.

This chain links TRBV7-9 with TRBJ2-7; TRBD1 agrees at 9 bases. Germline CDR1 is SEHNR and CDR2 is FQNEAQ (reference sequence). The CDR3 loop spans 15 amino acids. The V and J ends lost 4 bases and 2 bases, in that order; junction bases with no gene match: 6. The CDR3 reads CASSYRTGVPYEQYF. The CDR3 DNA is TGTGCCAGCAGCTATCGGACAGGGGTCCCCTACGAGCAGTACTTC.

V is TRBV9 and J is TRBJ2-3; no clear D. CDR1 and CDR2 (germline): SGDLS, YYNGEE. This CDR3 has 14 residues. V was trimmed by 0 bases and J by 2 bases, leaving 7 bases between them. The CDR3 reads CASSVAIYTDTQYF. The CDR3 DNA follows: TGTGCCAGCAGCGTAGCTATTTACACAGATACGCAGTATTTT. Full variable domain (missing parts from reference TRBV9 and TRBJ2-3): DSGVTQTPKHLITATGQRVTLRCSPRSGDLSVYWYQQSLDQGLQFLIQYYNGEERAKGNILERFSAQQFPDLHSELNLSSLELGDSALYFCASSVAIYTDTQYFGPGTRLTVL.

This clone showed up just once. CDR3 nucleotides: TGCAGCGTTGGGGGACAGACAGAGACCCAGTACTTC. Its translation: CSVGGQTETQYF. The rearrangement links TRBV29-1 to TRBJ2-5; 7 positions agree with TRBD1. This CDR3 is built from 12 residues. Trimming at V came to 4 bases and at J to 4 bases, leaving 3 bases not matched to a gene. Germline assignment: CDR1 SQVTM and CDR2 ANQGSEA.

The V and J genes are TRBV2 and TRBJ2-7; D is unclear. The V and J ends lost 0 bases and 3 bases respectively, with 15 bases between them. This CDR3 is 16 amino acids long. The germline gives CDR1 SNHLY, CDR2 FYNNEI. The CDR3 loop is CASSEAGSPASYEQYF. CDR3 in DNA: TGTGCCAGCAGTGAAGCGGGAAGTCCAGCAAGCTACGAGCAGTACTTC.

This rearrangement joins TRBV10-3 to TRBJ2-2; D gene unclear. Germline V CDR1 and CDR2: ENHRY, SYGVKD. CDR3 length equals 13 residues. The ends were cut back, 2 bases at V and 2 bases at J, with 3 bases in the middle. CDR3 protein: CAISEINTGELFF. CDR3 DNA: TGTGCCATCAGTGAGATTAACACCGGGGAGCTGTTTTTT.

This clone is a singleton in its sample. The rearrangement links TRBV19 to TRBJ2-3; the D is unclear. This CDR3 region has 13 residues. V dropped 5 bases and J dropped 1 base, with 7 bases sitting between them. Germline-derived CDR1 and CDR2 are LNHDA and SQIVND (reference sequence). This chain's CDR3 is CASSYGGTDTQYF. CDR3 bases: TGTGCCAGTAGTTACGGCGGCACAGATACGCAGTATTTT. The full variable domain, its missing parts supplied by reference TRBV19 and TRBJ2-3, is DGGITQSPKYLFRKEGQNVTLSCEQNLNHDAMYWYRQDPGQGLRLIYYSQIVNDFQKGDIAEGYSVSREKKESFPLTVTSAQKNPTAFYLCASSYGGTDTQYFGPGTRLTVL.

V is TRBV7-8 and J is TRBJ2-2; D is unresolved. Germline values: CDR1 SGHVS, CDR2 FQNEAQ. V was clipped by 2 bases and J by 7 bases, with 5 bases between them. CDR3 length: 12 residues. CDR3 bases: TGTGCCAGCAGCTTATCGGTCGGGGAGCTGTTTTTT. It yields the protein CASSLSVGELFF.

This clone was counted between two and nine times. The chain joins TRBV6-1 to TRBJ1-2; D gene uncertain. The germline gives CDR1 MNHNS, CDR2 SASEGT. The germline V and J ends were trimmed by 5 bases and 5 bases, with 15 bases remaining between them. The CDR3 consists of 14 residues. CDR3 bases: TGTGCCAGCAGTTCACAGCTCATGAATTATGGCTACACCTTC. This translates into CASSSQLMNYGYTF.

This clone was detected only a few times. This chain links TRBV12-5 with TRBJ1-3; the D is unclear. The CDR3 length is 14 residues. Between the trimmed V and J ends, which lost 0 bases and 4 bases, there was a span of 7 bases. CDR1 and CDR2 (germline): LGHNT, FRNRAP. CDR3 in amino acids: CASGLVPPGNTIYF. CDR3 coding DNA: TGTGCTAGTGGTTTGGTTCCCCCCGGAAACACCATATATTTT.

The chain joins TRBV11-3 to TRBJ2-3; 8 bases line up with TRBD1. Trimming took 8 bases from V and 5 from J; bases not matched to a gene: 18. Germline CDR1 and CDR2: SGHNT and YENEEA. CDR3 length: 17 amino acids. The CDR3 region has the DNA TGTGCCAGCCGGGGAGGCTCCCAGGGGGCAGATTTAGATACGCAGTATTTT. It specifies CASRGGSQGADLDTQYF. The whole variable domain, remainder taken from reference TRBV11-3 and TRBJ2-3, is EAGVVQSPRYKIIEKKQPVAFWCNPISGHNTLYWYLQNLGQGPELLIRYENEEAVDDSQLPKDRFSAERLKGVDSTLKIQPAELGDSAVYLCASRGGSQGADLDTQYFGPGTRLTVL.

Here the CDR3 reads CSVKRGVAYNEQFF. The CDR3 DNA is TGCAGCGTTAAGCGGGGAGTTGCTTACAATGAGCAGTTCTTC. The J gene is TRBJ2-1, the V gene TRBV29-1; 7 bases line up with TRBD2. V shed 5 bases and J 4 bases; nucleotides not matched to a gene: 8. Germline lookup yields CDR1 SQVTM and CDR2 ANQGSEA. CDR3 length: 14 residues.

This chain joins TRBV6-1 and TRBJ2-5; 9 positions match TRBD2. Germline V gene data show CDR1 as MNHNS and CDR2 as SASEGT. J gave up 5 bases and V 3 bases, and 16 bases lay outside the gene matches. This CDR3 spans 18 amino acids. The CDR3: CASSELGSGRGSRETQYF. The CDR3 nucleotides read TGTGCCAGCAGTGAGCTGGGTAGCGGGAGAGGTTCGCGTGAGACCCAGTACTTC.

This chain uses TRBV14 with TRBJ2-7; tentatively, D is TRBD1 or TRBD2 (5 bases each). Germline CDR1 reads SGHDN; CDR2 reads FVKESK. V lost 4 bases and J lost 9, with 16 bases in between. This CDR3 is 13 amino acids long. CDR3 DNA sequence: TGTGCCAGCAGCCCTCGGACTCAGGGTGGGCAGTACTTC. Encoded protein: CASSPRTQGGQYF.

J is TRBJ2-7 and V is TRBV5-1; D is possibly TRBD2 (5 bases). The CDR3 is 13 residues long. V dropped 0 bases and J dropped 4 bases, with 8 bases sitting between them. From germline, CDR1 is SGHRS and CDR2 YFSETQ. CDR3 DNA sequence: TGCGCCAGCAGCTTGGGTCCGGGGTACGAGCAGTACTTC. It specifies CASSLGPGYEQYF.

The chain has TRBV19 and TRBJ2-7, with TRBD1 matching 9 bases. Germline V gene lookup returns CDR1 LNHDA and CDR2 SQIVND (reference sequence). CDR3 size: 14 residues. The V gene end was trimmed by 10 bases and the J gene end by 1 base; junction bases not matched to a gene: 8. The CDR3 DNA sequence: TGTGCCACCAGGGGGGGACAGGGTTCCTACGAGCAGTACTTC. This encodes CATRGGQGSYEQYF.

This clone was seen a few times. This chain links TRBV7-3 with TRBJ2-1; 9 bases map to TRBD2. Germline V gene data show CDR1 as SGHTA and CDR2 as FQGTGA. V was pared by 5 bases and J by 0 bases, with 11 bases of the junction left unmatched. This CDR3 contains 18 residues. CDR3 nucleotides: TGTGCCAGCAGCCCCCGGAGGTCTAGCGGGGTCTCCTACAATGAGCAGTTCTTC. Amino acids: CASSPRRSSGVSYNEQFF.

A remark on this clone: Other nucleotide sequences from this sample produce the same CDR3. The genes are TRBV5-1 and TRBJ2-5, with D tentatively TRBD1 or TRBD2 (5 bases each). V was cut by 7 bases and J by 3 bases, with 13 bases left in between. The germline gives CDR1 SGHRS, CDR2 YFSETQ. The CDR3 runs to 13 residues. This CDR3 reads CASSSVGEETQYF. As DNA, the CDR3 is TGCGCCAGCTCCTCCGTGGGGGAAGAGACCCAGTACTTC.

The chain combines TRBV25-1 with TRBJ2-6; D perhaps matches TRBD1 (6 bases). V lost 4 bases and J lost 1, with 11 bases in between. The germline V gene has CDR1 MGHDK and CDR2 SYGVNS. CDR3 size: 16 residues. CDR3: CASSGQTGSGANVLTF. CDR3 bases: TGTGCCAGCAGTGGCCAAACAGGGTCTGGGGCCAACGTCCTGACTTTC.

This clone was observed a single time. The chain has TRBV5-4 and TRBJ2-3; perhaps TRBD1 as D (6 bases). Germline V gene lookup returns CDR1 SGHNT and CDR2 YYREEE (reference sequence). The CDR3 loop spans 14 amino acids. The V and J ends lost 3 bases and 0 bases respectively, with 8 bases between them. The CDR3 here is CASSSQGSTDTQYF. The CDR3 DNA reads TGTGCCAGCAGCTCACAGGGTAGCACAGATACGCAGTATTTT.

The chain combines TRBV4-2 with TRBJ2-5; 7 positions match TRBD2. The germline V gene has CDR1 LGHNA and CDR2 YNFKEQ. The CDR3 covers 15 residues. After removal of 5 bases from V and 1 base from J, the junction contained 7 bases not matched to a gene. The CDR3 region is CASSFKAGSQETQYF. The CDR3 coding sequence is TGTGCCAGCAGCTTCAAAGCGGGGAGCCAAGAGACCCAGTACTTC.

The rearrangement uses TRBV30 and TRBJ1-2; 10 bases fit TRBD1. Losses at the gene ends were 1 base for V and 4 bases for J; bases not matched to a gene: 6. The CDR3 totals 15 residues. Germline V CDR1 and CDR2: GTSNPN, SVGIG (reference sequence). The CDR3: CAWSAGDRGSYGYTF. DNA of the CDR3: TGTGCCTGGAGTGCAGGGGACAGGGGAAGCTATGGCTACACCTTC.

The chain links TRBV19 to TRBJ2-5; perhaps TRBD1 as D (6 bases). Germline CDR1 reads LNHDA; CDR2 reads SQIVND (reference sequence). Trimming left V 5 bases short and J 2 bases short, with 12 bases between. CDR3 length: 14 residues. For the CDR3, the DNA is TGTGCCAGTAGTCGTTGGGGGCCGCAAGAGACCCAGTACTTC. Protein: CASSRWGPQETQYF.